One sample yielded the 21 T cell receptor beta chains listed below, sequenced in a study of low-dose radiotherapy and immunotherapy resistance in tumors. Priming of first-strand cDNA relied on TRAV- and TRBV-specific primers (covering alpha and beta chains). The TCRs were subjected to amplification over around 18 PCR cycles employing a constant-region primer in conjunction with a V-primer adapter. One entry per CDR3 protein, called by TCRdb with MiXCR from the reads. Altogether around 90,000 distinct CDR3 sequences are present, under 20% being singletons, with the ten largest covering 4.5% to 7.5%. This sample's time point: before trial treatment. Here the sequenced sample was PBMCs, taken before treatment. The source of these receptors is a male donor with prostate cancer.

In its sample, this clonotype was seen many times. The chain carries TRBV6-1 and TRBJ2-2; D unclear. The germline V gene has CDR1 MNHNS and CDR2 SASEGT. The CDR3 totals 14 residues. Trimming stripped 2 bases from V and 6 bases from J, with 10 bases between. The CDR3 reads CASSELVAPGELFF. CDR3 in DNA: TGTGCCAGCAGTGAACTGGTAGCCCCCGGGGAGCTGTTTTTT.

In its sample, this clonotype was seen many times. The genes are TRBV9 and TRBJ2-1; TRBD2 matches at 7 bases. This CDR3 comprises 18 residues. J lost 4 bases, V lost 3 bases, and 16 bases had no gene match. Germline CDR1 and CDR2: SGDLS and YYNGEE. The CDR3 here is CASSAHSGRAFEYNEQFF. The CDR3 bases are TGTGCCAGCAGCGCCCATAGCGGGCGAGCCTTCGAATACAATGAGCAGTTCTTC. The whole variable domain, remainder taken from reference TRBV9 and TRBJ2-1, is DSGVTQTPKHLITATGQRVTLRCSPRSGDLSVYWYQQSLDQGLQFLIQYYNGEERAKGNILERFSAQQFPDLHSELNLSSLELGDSALYFCASSAHSGRAFEYNEQFFGPGTRLTVL.

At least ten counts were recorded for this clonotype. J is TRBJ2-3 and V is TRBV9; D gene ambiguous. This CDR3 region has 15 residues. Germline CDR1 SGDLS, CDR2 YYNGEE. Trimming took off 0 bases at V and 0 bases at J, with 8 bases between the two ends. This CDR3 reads CASSVDPTSTDTQYF. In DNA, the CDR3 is TGTGCCAGCAGCGTAGACCCGACTAGCACAGATACGCAGTATTTT.

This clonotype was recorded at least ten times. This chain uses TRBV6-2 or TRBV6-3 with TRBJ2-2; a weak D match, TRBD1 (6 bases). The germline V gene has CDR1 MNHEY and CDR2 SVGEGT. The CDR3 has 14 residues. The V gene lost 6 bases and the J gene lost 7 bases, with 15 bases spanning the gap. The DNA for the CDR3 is TGTGCCAGCAGCGTTACAGGGTTCATCGGGGAGCTGTTTTTT. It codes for CASSVTGFIGELFF.

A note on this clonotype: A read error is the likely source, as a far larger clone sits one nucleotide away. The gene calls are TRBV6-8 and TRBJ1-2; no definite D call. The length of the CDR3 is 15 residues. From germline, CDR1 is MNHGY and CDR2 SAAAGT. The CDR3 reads CASSNDPLANYSYTF. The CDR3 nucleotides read TGTGCCAGCAGTAATGACCCGTTAGCTAACTATAGCTACACCTTC.

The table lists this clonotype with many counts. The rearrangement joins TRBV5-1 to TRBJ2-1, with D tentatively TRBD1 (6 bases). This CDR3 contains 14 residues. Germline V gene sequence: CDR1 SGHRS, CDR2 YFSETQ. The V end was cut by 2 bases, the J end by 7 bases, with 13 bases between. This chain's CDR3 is CASSLATQGNEQFF. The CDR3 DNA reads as TGCGCCAGCAGCTTAGCTACCCAGGGGAATGAGCAGTTCTTC.

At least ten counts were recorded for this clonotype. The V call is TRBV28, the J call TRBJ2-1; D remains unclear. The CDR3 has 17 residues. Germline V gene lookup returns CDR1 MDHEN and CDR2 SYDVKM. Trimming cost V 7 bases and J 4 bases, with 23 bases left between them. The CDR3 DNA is TGTGCCAGCATCTTGGGCGACGTCACCAATTCTTACAATGAGCAGTTCTTC. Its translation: CASILGDVTNSYNEQFF.

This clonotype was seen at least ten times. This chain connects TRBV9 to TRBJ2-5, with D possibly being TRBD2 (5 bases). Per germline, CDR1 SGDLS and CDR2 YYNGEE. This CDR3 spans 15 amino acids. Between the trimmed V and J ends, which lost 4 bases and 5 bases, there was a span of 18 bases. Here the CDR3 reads CASSQRFDPGETQYF. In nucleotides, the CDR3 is TGTGCCAGCAGCCAGCGGTTTGACCCTGGGGAGACCCAGTACTTC.

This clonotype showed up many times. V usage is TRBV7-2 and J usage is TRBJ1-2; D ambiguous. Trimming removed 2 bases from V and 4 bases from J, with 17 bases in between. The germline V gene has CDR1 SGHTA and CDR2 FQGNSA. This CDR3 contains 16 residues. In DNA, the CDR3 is TGTGCCAGCAGCTTATATAGAGGGAGCCGGAGCTATGGCTACACCTTC. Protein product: CASSLYRGSRSYGYTF.

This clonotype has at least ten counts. CDR3 sequence (DNA): TGTGCCAGCAGTCGGTTGGGACCGGCCGAGCAGTACTTC. As protein: CASSRLGPAEQYF. The chain employs TRBV7-2 and TRBJ2-7; D tentatively fits TRBD1 or TRBD2 (5 bases each). Germline CDR1 reads SGHTA; CDR2 reads FQGNSA. Trimming cost V 6 bases and J 6 bases, with 15 bases left between them. The CDR3 totals 13 residues.

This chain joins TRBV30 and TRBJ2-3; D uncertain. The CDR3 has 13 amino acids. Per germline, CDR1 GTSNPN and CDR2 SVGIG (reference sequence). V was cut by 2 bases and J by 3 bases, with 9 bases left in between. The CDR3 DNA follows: TGTGCCTGGAGTTATAGGGTAACAGATACGCAGTATTTT. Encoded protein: CAWSYRVTDTQYF.

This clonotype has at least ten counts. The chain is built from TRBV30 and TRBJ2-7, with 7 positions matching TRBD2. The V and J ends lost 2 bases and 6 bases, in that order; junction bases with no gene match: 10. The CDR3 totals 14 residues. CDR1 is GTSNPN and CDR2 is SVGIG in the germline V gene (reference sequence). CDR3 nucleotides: TGTGCCTGGAGTAAGGGCGGGAGCGCTACCGAGCAGTACTTC. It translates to CAWSKGGSATEQYF.

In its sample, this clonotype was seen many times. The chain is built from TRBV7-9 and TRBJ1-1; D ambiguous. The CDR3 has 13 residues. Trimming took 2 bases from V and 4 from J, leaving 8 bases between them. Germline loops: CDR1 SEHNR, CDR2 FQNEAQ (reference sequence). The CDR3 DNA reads TGTGCCAGCAGCTTATCTGGGGTCACTGAAGCTTTCTTT. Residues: CASSLSGVTEAFF.

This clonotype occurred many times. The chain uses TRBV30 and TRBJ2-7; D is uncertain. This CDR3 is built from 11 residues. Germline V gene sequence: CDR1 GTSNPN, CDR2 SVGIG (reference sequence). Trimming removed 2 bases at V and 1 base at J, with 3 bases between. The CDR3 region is CAWSLSYEQYF. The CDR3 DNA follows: TGTGCCTGGAGTTTGTCCTACGAGCAGTACTTC.

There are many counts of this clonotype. CDR3 coding DNA: TGTGCCAGCAGCTTAGAACACCCGAGGAGCTCCTACAATGAGCAGTTCTTC. Translated: CASSLEHPRSSYNEQFF. V and J are TRBV7-8 and TRBJ2-1; D gene uncertain. V lost 1 base and J 0 bases, leaving 13 bases between the germline ends. The length of the CDR3 is 17 residues. Germline V gene data show CDR1 as SGHVS and CDR2 as FQNEAQ. Variable domain in full (rest from reference TRBV7-8 and TRBJ2-1): GAGVSQSPRYKVAKRGQDVALRCDPISGHVSLFWYQQALGQGPEFLTYFQNEAQLDKSGLPSDRFFAERPEGSVSTLKIQRTQQEDSAVYLCASSLEHPRSSYNEQFFGPGTRLTVL.

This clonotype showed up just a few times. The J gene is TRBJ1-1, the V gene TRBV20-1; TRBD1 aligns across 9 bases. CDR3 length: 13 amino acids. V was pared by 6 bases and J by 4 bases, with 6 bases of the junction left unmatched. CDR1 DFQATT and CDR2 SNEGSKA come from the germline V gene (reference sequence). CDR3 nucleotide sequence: TGCAGTGCAAAGGACAGGGGCCCCACTGAAGCTTTCTTT. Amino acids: CSAKDRGPTEAFF.

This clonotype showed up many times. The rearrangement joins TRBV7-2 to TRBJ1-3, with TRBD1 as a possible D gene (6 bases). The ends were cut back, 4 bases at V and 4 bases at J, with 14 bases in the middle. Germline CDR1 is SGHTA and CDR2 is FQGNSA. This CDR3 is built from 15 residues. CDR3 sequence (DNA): TGTGCCAGCAGCTCGGACAGCCCGGGGGGAAACACCATATATTTT. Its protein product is CASSSDSPGGNTIYF. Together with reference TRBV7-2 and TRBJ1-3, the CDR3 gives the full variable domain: GAGVSQSPSNKVTEKGKDVELRCDPISGHTALYWYRQSLGQGLEFLIYFQGNSAPDKSGLPSDRFSAERTGGSVSTLTIQRTQQEDSAVYLCASSSDSPGGNTIYFGEGSWLTVV.

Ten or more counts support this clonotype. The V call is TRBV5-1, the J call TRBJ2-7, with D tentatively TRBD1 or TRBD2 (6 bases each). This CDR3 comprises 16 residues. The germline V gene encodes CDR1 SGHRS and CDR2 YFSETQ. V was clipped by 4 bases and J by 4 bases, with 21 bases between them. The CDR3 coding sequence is TGCGCCAGCAGCGCGGCCGGGGGCGGGGTGAGATACGAGCAGTACTTC. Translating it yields CASSAAGGGVRYEQYF.

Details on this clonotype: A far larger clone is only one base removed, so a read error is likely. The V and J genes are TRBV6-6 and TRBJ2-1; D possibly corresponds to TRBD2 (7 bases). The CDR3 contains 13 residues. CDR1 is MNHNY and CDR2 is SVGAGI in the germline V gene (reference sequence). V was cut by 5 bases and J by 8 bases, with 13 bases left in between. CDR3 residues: CASSEWGGHEQFF. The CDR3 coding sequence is TGTGCCAGCAGTGAATGGGGGGGCCATGAGCAGTTCTTC.

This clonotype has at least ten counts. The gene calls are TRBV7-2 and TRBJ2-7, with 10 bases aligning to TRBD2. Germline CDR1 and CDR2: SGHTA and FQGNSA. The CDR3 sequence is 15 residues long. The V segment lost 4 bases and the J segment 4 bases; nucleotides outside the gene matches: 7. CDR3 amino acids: CASSSRAGGLYEQYF. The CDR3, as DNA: TGTGCCAGCAGCTCGCGAGCGGGGGGGCTTTACGAGCAGTACTTC.

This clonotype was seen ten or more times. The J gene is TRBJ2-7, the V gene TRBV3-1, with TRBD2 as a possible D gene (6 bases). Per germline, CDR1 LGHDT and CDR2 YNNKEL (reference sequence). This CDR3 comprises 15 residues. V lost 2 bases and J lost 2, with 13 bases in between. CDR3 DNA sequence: TGTGCCAGCAGCCAAACTAGCCCCGGGCCCTACGAGCAGTACTTC. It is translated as CASSQTSPGPYEQYF.